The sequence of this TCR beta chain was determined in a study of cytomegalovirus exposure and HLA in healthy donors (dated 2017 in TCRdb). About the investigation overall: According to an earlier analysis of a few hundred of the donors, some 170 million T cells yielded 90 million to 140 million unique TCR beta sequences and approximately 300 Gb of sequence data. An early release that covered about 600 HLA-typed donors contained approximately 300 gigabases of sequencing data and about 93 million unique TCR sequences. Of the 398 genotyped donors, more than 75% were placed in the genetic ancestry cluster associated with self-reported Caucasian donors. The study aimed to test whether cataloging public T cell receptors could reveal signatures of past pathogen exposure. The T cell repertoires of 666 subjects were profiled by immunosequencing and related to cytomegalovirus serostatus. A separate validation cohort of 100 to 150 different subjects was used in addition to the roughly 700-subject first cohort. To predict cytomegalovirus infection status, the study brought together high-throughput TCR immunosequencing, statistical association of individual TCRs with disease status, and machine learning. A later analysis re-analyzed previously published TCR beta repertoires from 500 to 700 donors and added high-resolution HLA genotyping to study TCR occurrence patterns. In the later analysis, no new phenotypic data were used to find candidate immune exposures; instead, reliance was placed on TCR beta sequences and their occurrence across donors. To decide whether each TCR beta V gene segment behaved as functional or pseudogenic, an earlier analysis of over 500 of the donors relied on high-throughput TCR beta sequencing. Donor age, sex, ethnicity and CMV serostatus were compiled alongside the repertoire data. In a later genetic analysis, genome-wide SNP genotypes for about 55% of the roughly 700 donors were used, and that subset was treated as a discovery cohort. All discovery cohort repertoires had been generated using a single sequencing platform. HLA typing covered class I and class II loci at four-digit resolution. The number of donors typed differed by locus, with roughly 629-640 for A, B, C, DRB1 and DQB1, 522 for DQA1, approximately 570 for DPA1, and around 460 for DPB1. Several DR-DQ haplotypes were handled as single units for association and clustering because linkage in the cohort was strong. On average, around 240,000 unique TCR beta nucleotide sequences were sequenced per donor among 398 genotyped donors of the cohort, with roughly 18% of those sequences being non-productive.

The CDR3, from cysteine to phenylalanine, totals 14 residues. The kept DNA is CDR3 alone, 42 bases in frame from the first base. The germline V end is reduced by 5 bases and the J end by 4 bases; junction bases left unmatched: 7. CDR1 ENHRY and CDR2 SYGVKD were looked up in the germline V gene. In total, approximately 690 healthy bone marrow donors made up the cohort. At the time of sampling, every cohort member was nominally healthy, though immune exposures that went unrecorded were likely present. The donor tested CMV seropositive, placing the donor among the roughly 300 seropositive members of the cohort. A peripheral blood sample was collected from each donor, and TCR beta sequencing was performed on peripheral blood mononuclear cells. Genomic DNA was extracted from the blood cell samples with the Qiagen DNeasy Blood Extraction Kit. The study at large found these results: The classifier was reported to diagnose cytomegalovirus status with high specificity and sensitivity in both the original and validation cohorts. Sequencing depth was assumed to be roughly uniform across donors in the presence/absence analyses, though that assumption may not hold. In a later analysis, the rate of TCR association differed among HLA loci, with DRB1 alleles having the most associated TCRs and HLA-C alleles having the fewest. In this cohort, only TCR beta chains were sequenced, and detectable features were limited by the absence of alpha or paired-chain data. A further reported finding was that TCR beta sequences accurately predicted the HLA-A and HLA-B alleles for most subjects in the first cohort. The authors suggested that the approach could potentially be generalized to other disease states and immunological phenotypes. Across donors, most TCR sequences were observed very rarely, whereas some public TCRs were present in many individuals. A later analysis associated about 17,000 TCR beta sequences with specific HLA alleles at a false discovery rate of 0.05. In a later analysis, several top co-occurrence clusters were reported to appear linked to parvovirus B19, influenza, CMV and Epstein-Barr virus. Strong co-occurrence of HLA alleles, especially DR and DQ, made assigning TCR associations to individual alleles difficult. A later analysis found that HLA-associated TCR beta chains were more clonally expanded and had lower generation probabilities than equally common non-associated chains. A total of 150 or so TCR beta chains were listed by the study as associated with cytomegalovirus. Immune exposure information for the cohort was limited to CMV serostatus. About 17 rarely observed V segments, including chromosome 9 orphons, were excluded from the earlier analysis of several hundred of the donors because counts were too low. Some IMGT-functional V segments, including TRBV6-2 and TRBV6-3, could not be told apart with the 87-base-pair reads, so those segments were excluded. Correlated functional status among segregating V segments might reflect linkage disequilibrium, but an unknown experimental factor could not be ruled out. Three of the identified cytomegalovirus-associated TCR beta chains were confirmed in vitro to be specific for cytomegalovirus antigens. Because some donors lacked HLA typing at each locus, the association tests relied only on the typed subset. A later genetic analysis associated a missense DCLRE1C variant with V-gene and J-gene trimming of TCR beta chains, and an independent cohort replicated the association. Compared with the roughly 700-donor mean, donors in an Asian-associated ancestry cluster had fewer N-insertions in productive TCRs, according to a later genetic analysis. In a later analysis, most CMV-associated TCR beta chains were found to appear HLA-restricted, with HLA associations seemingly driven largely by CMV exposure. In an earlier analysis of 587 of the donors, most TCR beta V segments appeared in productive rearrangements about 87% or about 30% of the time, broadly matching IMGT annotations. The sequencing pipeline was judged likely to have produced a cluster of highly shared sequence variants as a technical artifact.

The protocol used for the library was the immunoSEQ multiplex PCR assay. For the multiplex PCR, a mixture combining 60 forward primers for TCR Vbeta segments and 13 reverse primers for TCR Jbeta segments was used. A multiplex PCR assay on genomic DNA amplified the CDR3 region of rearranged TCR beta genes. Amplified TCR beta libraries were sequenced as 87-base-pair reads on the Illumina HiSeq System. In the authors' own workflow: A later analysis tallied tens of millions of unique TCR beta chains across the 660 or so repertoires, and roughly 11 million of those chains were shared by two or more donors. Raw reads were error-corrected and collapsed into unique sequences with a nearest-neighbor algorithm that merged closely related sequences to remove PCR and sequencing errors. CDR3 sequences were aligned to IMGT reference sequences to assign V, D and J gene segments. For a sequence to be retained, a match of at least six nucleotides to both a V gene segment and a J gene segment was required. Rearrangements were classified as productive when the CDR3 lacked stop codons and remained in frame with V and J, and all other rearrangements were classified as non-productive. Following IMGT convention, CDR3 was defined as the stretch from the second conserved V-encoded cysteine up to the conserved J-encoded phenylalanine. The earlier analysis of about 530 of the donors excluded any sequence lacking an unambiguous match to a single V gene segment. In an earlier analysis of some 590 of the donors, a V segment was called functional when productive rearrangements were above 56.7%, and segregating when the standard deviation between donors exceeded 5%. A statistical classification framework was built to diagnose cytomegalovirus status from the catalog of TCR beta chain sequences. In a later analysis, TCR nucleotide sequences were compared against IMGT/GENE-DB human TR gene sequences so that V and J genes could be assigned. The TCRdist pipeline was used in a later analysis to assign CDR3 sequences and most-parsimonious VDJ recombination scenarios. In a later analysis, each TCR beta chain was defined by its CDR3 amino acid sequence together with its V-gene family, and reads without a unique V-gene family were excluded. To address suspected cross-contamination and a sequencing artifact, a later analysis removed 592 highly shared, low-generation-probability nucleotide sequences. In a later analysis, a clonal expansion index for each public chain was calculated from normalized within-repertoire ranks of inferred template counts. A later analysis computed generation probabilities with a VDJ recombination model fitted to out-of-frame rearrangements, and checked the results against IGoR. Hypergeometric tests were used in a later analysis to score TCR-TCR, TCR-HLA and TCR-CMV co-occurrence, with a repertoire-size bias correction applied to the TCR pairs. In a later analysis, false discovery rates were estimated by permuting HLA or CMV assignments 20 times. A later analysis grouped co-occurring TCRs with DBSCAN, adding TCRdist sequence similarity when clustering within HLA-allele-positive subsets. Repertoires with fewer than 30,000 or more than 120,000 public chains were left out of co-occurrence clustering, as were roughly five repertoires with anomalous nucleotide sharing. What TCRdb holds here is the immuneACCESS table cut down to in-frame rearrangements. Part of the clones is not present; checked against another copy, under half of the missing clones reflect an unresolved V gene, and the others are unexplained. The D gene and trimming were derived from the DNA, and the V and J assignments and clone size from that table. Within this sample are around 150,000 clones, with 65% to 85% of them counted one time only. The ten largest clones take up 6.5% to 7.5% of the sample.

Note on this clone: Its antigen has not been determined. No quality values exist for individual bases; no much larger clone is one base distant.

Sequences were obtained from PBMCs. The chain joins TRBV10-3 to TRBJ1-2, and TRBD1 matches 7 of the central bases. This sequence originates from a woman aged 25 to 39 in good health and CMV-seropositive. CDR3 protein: CAISIDRDSYGYTF. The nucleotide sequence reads TGTGCCATCAGTATAGACCGGGACAGCTATGGCTACACCTTC.